A selection of T cell receptor beta chains follows, all from one sample in a study of technical replicates of blood from a handful of donors. Only in-frame clones appear in the TCRdb table, and some are missing; sequencing was by immunoSEQ multiplex PCR. Here the sample spans 15,000 to 20,000 clones, about 86% being singletons. Material: PBMCs. The receptors originated from a human donor in good health. CDR3s include the opening cysteine and the closing phenylalanine or tryptophan. The D gene is left open where the match is weak. The size field is filled for only some rows; it gives once, few, many or a size class.

v_call,d_call,clone_size,j_call,cdr3_aa,cdr3_nt
TRBV28,TRBD2,-,TRBJ2-7,CASSLSLSGSSEQYF,TGTGCCAGCAGTTTAAGTCTTAGCGGGAGTAGTGAGCAGTACTTC
TRBV7-8,TRBD2,-,TRBJ2-5,CASSLALGLAEETQYF,TGTGCCAGCAGCTTAGCCTTGGGACTAGCGGAAGAGACCCAGTACTTC
TRBV6-5,TRBD2,-,TRBJ2-1,CASSFLAGGWNEQFF,TGTGCCAGTAGTTTTCTTGCGGGAGGGTGGAATGAGCAGTTCTTC
TRBV29-1,-,-,TRBJ1-1,CSVGVGGIMNTEAFF,TGCAGCGTGGGGGTTGGGGGGATTATGAACACTGAAGCTTTCTTT
TRBV19,-,-,TRBJ2-3,CASSIGLVADTQYF,TGTGCCAGTAGTATCGGACTGGTGGCAGATACGCAGTATTTT
TRBV7-2,TRBD2,-,TRBJ2-3,CASSPTSANTDTQYF,TGTGCCAGCAGTCCGACTAGCGCCAACACAGATACGCAGTATTTT
TRBV28,-,-,TRBJ1-2,CASGLGTWDGYTF,TGTGCCAGCGGACTCGGGACATGGGATGGCTACACCTTC
TRBV27,TRBD1,few,TRBJ1-5,CATGVGTGQSNQPQHF,TGTGCCACCGGGGTGGGGACAGGGCAAAGCAATCAGCCCCAGCATTTT
TRBV7-9,TRBD1,once,TRBJ1-1,CASSPSGQGNTEAFF,TGTGCCAGCAGCCCCTCGGGACAGGGGAACACTGAAGCTTTCTTT
TRBV28,TRBD1,-,TRBJ1-1,CASSLLQGAVDEAFF,TGTGCCAGCAGCCTTCTACAGGGGGCGGTGGATGAAGCTTTCTTT
TRBV6-4,TRBD2,-,TRBJ2-2,CASSDSAGRAAGELFF,TGTGCCAGCAGTGACTCAGCGGGACGGGCGGCCGGGGAGCTGTTTTTT
TRBV7-8,-,-,TRBJ2-7,CASSSSRDRPYEQYF,TGTGCCAGCAGCTCTTCCCGGGATAGACCCTACGAGCAGTACTTC
TRBV6-6,TRBD2,-,TRBJ2-5,CATQGTSQETQYF,TGTGCCACTCAGGGGACTAGTCAAGAGACCCAGTACTTC
TRBV7-9,TRBD1,-,TRBJ2-7,CASSLALGQGYEQYF,TGTGCCAGCAGCTTAGCGCTGGGACAGGGGTACGAGCAGTACTTC
TRBV13,-,-,TRBJ2-3,CASSSSTSGDRTDTQYF,-
TRBV6-1,TRBD1,few,TRBJ1-1,CASSNPGQGIEAFF,TGTGCCAGCAGTAACCCGGGACAGGGGATAGAGGCTTTCTTT
TRBV13,-,once,TRBJ1-2,CASRSEAAGGAGYTF,TGTGCCAGCAGATCGGAGGCAGCCGGAGGTGCTGGCTACACCTTC
TRBV7-2,TRBD1,-,TRBJ2-7,CASSDRGLTPYEQYF,TGTGCCAGCAGCGACAGGGGACTCACCCCCTACGAGCAGTACTTC
TRBV7-9,-,-,TRBJ2-5,CASSLTRTGRGETQYF,TGTGCCAGCAGCTTAACGCGGACAGGGAGGGGGGAGACCCAGTACTTC
TRBV10-1,TRBD2,-,TRBJ2-1,CASSDPGEGKSYNEQFF,TGCGCCAGCAGCGACCCCGGGGAGGGGAAATCCTACAATGAGCAGTTCTTC
TRBV2,TRBD2,-,TRBJ2-2,CASSGDGRATGELFF,TGTGCCAGCAGTGGTGACGGGAGGGCCACCGGGGAGCTGTTTTTT
TRBV7-2,TRBD1,-,TRBJ1-5,CASSFQGDQPQHF,TGTGCCAGCAGCTTTCAGGGGGATCAGCCCCAGCATTTT
TRBV7-7,-,-,TRBJ2-6,CASSRSPGANVLTF,TGTGCCAGCAGCCGGTCTCCTGGGGCCAACGTCCTGACTTTC
TRBV5-1,TRBD1,-,TRBJ1-4,CASSLVTGSNEKLFF,TGCGCCAGCAGCTTGGTGACAGGGAGTAATGAAAAACTGTTTTTT
TRBV5-1,-,-,TRBJ2-7,CASSATEYEQYF,TGCGCCAGCAGCGCCACAGAGTACGAGCAGTACTTC
TRBV30,TRBD2,-,TRBJ2-7,CAWSAGLAGSSSYEQYF,TGTGCCTGGAGTGCGGGACTAGCGGGATCTAGCTCCTACGAGCAGTACTTC
TRBV7-6,-,-,TRBJ1-1,CASSRGQGEMNTEAFF,TGTGCCAGCAGCCGGGGACAAGGGGAAATGAACACTGAAGCTTTCTTT
TRBV6-5,-,-,TRBJ1-1,CASSYQLGSRTEAFF,TGTGCCAGCAGTTATCAGCTTGGTTCGCGGACTGAAGCTTTCTTT
TRBV5-1,TRBD2,-,TRBJ2-3,CASSLGLAGFDTQYF,TGCGCCAGCAGCCTGGGACTAGCGGGATTTGATACGCAGTATTTT
TRBV7-6,TRBD2,-,TRBJ2-5,CASKRLAGAGQETQYF,TGTGCCAGCAAGAGACTAGCGGGAGCGGGCCAAGAGACCCAGTACTTC
TRBV5-8,TRBD1,few,TRBJ2-7,CASSPGDRQERLYF,TGTGCCAGCAGCCCCGGGGACAGGCAGGAACGTCTGTACTTC
TRBV5-5,TRBD2,-,TRBJ2-3,CASVLAGVSDTQYF,TGTGCCAGTGTTCTAGCGGGAGTTTCAGATACGCAGTATTTT
TRBV5-4,-,once,TRBJ1-1,CASSLERESEAFF,TGTGCCAGCAGCTTGGAACGGGAAAGTGAAGCTTTCTTT
TRBV7-6,-,-,TRBJ1-2,CASSPGVLYGYTF,TGTGCCAGCAGCCCCGGGGTCCTCTATGGCTACACCTTC
TRBV19,TRBD1,-,TRBJ1-5,CATSSDRGGSNQPQHF,TGTGCCACCAGTTCGGACAGGGGCGGGAGCAATCAGCCCCAGCATTTT
TRBV5-1,TRBD2,-,TRBJ2-7,CASSLTSVGEQYF,TGCGCCAGCAGCTTGACTAGCGTGGGGGAGCAGTACTTC
TRBV7-8,TRBD2,-,TRBJ2-1,CASSLGAGLYNEQFF,TGTGCCAGCAGCTTAGGAGCGGGGCTATACAATGAGCAGTTCTTC
TRBV6-1,-,-,TRBJ1-3,CASSEARQGRSGNTIYF,TGTGCCAGCAGTGAAGCGCGGCAGGGAAGGAGCGGAAACACCATATATTTT
TRBV5-6,TRBD1,-,TRBJ1-1,CASSSTGGFSEAFF,TGTGCCAGCAGTAGTACAGGGGGTTTCTCTGAAGCTTTCTTT
TRBV6-1,TRBD1,-,TRBJ2-5,CASSEGTGGLETQYF,TGTGCCAGCAGTGAGGGGACAGGGGGTCTAGAGACCCAGTACTTC
TRBV5-1,TRBD1,-,TRBJ1-2,CASRDGQGGYGYTF,TGCGCCAGCAGGGACGGACAGGGAGGCTATGGCTACACCTTC
TRBV10-3,TRBD1,few,TRBJ2-2,CAISGTGNTGELFF,TGTGCCATCTCCGGGACAGGGAACACCGGGGAGCTGTTTTTT
TRBV27,-,-,TRBJ2-7,CASSLGSTLYYEQYF,TGTGCCAGCAGTTTAGGTTCCACTCTCTACTACGAGCAGTACTTC
TRBV2,-,-,TRBJ2-1,CASKTRSLNYNEQFF,TGTGCCAGCAAAACGCGGAGCCTTAACTACAATGAGCAGTTCTTC
TRBV7-6,-,-,TRBJ2-1,CASSSNTGYGMNEQFF,TGTGCCAGCAGCTCAAATACAGGGTACGGAATGAATGAGCAGTTCTTC
TRBV5-1,TRBD1,-,TRBJ1-1,CASSFGQGHTEAFF,TGCGCCAGCAGCTTCGGACAGGGACACACTGAAGCTTTCTTT